This TCR beta chain stems from a study of human T cells and chemical hapten exposure. Study context: Diphenylcyclopropenone was applied weekly to patients' scalps across the approximately 25-week study. Small pooled library volume differences mainly caused per-sample TCR yield variation. Study-wide results and caveats: Following DPC sensitization, TCRs present above 1 in 1000 frequency showed no change.

This clonotype was found many times. What it recognizes is unknown. The library gave individual cDNA molecules unique molecular identifiers. TCRdb redid the calling of the RACE reads with MiXCR, one entry per CDR3 protein. The sample has around 260,000 distinct CDR3 sequences; about 9% are singletons. Noted time point: pre-sensitization, week 0. The sample's treatment: therapeutic diphenylcyclopropenone sensitization with weekly scalp DPC. The CDR3 contains 16 residues. The germline V gene has CDR1 LGHNA and CDR2 YSLEER. The trim removed 2 bases at V and 4 bases at J, leaving 7 bases unmatched. This sequence was found in a woman aged 35 to 49 with alopecia areata. Some clones in this sample may be carry-over from other donors' samples. Sequencing used whole blood, obtained in connection with sensitization to the hapten diphenylcyclopropenone (DPC). The rearrangement joins TRBV4-3 to TRBJ2-2; 7 nucleotides agree with TRBD1. The CDR3, as DNA: TGCGCCAGCAGCCAACAAAGGGGGCCGGGCACCGGGGAGCTGTTTTTT. This sequence encodes CASSQQRGPGTGELFF.